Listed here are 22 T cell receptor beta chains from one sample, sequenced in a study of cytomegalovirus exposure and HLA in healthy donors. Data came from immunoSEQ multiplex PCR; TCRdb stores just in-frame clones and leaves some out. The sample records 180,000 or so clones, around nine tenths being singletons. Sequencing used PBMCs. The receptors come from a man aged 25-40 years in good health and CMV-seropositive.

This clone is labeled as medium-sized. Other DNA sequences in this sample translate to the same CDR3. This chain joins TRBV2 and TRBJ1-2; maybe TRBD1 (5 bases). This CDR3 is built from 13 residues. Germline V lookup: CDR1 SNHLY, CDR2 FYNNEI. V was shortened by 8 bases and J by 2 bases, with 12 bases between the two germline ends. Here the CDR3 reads CASRDRPNYGYTF. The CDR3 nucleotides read TGTGCCAGCCGGGACCGGCCGAACTATGGCTACACCTTC.

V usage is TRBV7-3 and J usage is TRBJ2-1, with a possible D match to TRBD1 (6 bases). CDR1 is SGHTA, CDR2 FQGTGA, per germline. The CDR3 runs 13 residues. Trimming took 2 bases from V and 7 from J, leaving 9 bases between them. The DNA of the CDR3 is TGTGCCAGCAGCTTACTCAGGGGAAATGAGCAGTTCTTC. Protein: CASSLLRGNEQFF. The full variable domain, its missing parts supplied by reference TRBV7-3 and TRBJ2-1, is GAGVSQTPSNKVTEKGKYVELRCDPISGHTALYWYRQSLGQGPEFLIYFQGTGAADDSGLPNDRFFAVRPEGSVSTLKIQRTERGDSAVYLCASSLLRGNEQFFGPGTRLTVL.

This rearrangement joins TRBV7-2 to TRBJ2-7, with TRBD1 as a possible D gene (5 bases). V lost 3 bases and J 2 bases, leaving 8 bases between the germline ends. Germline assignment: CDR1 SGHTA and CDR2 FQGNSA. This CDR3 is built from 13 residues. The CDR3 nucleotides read TGTGCCAGCAGCTTCAGGGTGCCCTACGAGCAGTACTTC. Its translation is CASSFRVPYEQYF. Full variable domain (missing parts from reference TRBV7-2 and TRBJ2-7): GAGVSQSPSNKVTEKGKDVELRCDPISGHTALYWYRQSLGQGLEFLIYFQGNSAPDKSGLPSDRFSAERTGGSVSTLTIQRTQQEDSAVYLCASSFRVPYEQYFGPGTRLTVT.

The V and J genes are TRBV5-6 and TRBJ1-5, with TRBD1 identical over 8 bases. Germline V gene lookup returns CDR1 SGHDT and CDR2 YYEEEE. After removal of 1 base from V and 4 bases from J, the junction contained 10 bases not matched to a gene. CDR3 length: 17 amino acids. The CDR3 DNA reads TGTGCCAGCAGCTTGACCGGACAGGGACGAGGAAATCAGCCCCAGCATTTT. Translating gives CASSLTGQGRGNQPQHF.

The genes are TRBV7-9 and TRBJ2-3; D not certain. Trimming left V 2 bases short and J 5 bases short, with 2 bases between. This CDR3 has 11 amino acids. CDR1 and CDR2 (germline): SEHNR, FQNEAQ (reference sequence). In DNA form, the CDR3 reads TGTGCCAGCAGCTTATTAGATACGCAGTATTTT. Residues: CASSLLDTQYF.

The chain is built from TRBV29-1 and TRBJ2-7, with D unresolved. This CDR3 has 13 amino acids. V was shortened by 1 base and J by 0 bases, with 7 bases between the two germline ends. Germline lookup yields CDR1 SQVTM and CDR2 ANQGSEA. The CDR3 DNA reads TGCAGCGTTGAAGGCTCTCTCTCCTACGAGCAGTACTTC. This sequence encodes CSVEGSLSYEQYF.

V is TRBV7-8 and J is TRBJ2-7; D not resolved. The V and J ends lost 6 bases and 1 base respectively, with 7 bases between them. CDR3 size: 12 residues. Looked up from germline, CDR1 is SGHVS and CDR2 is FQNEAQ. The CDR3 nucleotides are TGTGCCAGCAGTTACACGTCCTACGAGCAGTACTTC. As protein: CASSYTSYEQYF.

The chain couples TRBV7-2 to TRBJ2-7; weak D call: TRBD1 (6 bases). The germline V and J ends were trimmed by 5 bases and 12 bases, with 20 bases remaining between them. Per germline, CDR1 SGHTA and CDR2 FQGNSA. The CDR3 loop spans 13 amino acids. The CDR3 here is CASSLGHSEHGYF. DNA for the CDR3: TGTGCCAGCAGCCTGGGACACTCCGAGCATGGGTACTTC. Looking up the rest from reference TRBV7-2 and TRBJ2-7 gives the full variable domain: GAGVSQSPSNKVTEKGKDVELRCDPISGHTALYWYRQSLGQGLEFLIYFQGNSAPDKSGLPSDRFSAERTGGSVSTLTIQRTQQEDSAVYLCASSLGHSEHGYFGPGTRLTVT.

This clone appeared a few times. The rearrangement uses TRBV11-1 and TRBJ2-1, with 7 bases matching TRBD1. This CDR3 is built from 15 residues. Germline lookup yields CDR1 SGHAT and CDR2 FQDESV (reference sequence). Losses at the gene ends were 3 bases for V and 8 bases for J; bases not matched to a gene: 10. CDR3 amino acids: CASSFTGAAFYEQFF. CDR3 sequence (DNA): TGTGCCAGCAGCTTCACAGGGGCGGCTTTCTATGAGCAGTTCTTC.

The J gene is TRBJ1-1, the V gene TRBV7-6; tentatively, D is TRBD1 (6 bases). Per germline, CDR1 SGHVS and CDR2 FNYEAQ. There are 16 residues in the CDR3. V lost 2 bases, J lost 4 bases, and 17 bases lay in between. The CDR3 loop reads CASSLSRGTTATEAFF. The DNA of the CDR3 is TGTGCCAGCAGCTTATCTCGTGGGACAACCGCCACTGAAGCTTTCTTT.

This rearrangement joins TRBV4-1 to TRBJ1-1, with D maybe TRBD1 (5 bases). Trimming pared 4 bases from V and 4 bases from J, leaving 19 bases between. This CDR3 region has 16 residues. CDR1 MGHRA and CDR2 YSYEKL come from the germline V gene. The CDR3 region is CASSRVDRQGGTEAFF. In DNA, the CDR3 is TGCGCCAGCAGCCGAGTAGATCGGCAGGGAGGCACTGAAGCTTTCTTT.

The CDR3 nucleotides read TGTGCCAGCAGCCTCAGGTCCGTTAACAATGAGCAGTTCTTC. Translation: CASSLRSVNNEQFF. The J gene is TRBJ2-1, the V gene TRBV7-2, with no clear D. Germline V gene data show CDR1 as SGHTA and CDR2 as FQGNSA. V was trimmed by 5 bases and J by 5 bases, leaving 13 bases between them. The CDR3 is 14 residues long.

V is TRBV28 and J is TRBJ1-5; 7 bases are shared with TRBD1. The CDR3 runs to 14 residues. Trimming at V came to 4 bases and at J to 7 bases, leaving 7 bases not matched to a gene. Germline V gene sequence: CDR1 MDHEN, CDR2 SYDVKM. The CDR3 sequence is CASSSDRVGQPQHF. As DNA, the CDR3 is TGTGCCAGCAGTTCTGACAGGGTGGGCCAGCCCCAGCATTTT.

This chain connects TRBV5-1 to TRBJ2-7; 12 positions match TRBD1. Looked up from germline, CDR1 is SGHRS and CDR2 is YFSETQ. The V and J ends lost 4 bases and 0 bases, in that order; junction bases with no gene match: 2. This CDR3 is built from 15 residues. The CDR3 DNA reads TGCGCCAGCAGCAGGGACAGGGGGCACTCCTACGAGCAGTACTTC. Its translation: CASSRDRGHSYEQYF.

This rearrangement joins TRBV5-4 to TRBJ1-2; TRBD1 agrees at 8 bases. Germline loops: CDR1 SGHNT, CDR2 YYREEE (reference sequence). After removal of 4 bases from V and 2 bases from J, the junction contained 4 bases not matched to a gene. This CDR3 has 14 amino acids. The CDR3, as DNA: TGTGCCAGCAGCGCAGGGGGCGCGAACTATGGCTACACCTTC. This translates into CASSAGGANYGYTF.

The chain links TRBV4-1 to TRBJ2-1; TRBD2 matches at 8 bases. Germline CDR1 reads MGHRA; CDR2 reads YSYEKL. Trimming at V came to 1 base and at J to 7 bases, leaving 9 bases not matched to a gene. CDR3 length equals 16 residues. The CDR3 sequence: CASSQAKREWSNEQFF. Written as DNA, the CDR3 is TGCGCCAGCAGCCAAGCCAAGCGGGAGTGGTCAAATGAGCAGTTCTTC.

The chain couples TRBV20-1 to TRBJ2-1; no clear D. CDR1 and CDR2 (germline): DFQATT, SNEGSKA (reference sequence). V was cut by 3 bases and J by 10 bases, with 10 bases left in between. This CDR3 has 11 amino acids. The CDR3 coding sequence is TGCAGTGCTAGGGGTCCAAAGGAGCAGTTCTTC. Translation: CSARGPKEQFF.

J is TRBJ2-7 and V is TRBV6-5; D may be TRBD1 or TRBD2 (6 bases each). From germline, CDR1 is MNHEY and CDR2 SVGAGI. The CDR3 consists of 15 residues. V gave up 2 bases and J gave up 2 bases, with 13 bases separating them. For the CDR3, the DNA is TGTGCCAGCAGTTACCTGGAGGGGGAGACCTACGAGCAGTACTTC. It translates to CASSYLEGETYEQYF.

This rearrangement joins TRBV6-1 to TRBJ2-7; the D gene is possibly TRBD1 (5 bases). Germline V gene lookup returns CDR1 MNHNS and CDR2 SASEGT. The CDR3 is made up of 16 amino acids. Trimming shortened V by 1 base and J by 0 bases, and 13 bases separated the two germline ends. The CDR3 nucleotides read TGTGCCAGCAGTGAAGTCGGACATCTTAGCTCCTACGAGCAGTACTTC. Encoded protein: CASSEVGHLSSYEQYF.

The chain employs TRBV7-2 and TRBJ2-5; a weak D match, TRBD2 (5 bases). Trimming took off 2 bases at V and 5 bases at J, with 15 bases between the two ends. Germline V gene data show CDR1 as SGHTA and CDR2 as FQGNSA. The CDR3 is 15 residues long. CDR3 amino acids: CASSLRGRAVETQYF. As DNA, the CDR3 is TGTGCCAGCAGCTTACGGGGTAGGGCCGTGGAGACCCAGTACTTC.

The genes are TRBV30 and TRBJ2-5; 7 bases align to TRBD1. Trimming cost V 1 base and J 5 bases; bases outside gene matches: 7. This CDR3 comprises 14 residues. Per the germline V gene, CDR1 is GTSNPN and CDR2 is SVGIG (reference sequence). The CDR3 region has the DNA TGTGCCTGGAGTGAAACAGGGGTTTGGGAGACCCAGTACTTC. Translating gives CAWSETGVWETQYF.

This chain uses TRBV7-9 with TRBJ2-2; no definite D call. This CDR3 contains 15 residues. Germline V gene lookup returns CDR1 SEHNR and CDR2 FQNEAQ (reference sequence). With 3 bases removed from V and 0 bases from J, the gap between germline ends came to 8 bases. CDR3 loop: CASSLSTPNTGELFF. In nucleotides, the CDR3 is TGTGCCAGCAGCTTGTCGACACCGAACACCGGGGAGCTGTTTTTT.